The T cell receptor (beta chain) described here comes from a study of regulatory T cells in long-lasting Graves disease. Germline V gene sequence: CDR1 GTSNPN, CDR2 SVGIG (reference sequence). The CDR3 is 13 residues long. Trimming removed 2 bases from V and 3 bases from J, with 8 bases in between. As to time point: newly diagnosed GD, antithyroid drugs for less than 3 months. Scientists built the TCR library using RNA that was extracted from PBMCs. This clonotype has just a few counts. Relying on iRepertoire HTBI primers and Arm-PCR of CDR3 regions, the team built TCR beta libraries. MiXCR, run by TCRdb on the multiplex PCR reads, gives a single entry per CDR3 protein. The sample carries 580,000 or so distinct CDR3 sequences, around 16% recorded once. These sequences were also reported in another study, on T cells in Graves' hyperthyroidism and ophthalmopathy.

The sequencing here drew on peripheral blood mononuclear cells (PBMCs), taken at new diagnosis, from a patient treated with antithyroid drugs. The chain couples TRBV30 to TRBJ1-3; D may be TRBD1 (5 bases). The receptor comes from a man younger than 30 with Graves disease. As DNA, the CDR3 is TGTGCCTGGAGTCCAGGGTTTGGAAACACCATATATTTT. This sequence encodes CAWSPGFGNTIYF.